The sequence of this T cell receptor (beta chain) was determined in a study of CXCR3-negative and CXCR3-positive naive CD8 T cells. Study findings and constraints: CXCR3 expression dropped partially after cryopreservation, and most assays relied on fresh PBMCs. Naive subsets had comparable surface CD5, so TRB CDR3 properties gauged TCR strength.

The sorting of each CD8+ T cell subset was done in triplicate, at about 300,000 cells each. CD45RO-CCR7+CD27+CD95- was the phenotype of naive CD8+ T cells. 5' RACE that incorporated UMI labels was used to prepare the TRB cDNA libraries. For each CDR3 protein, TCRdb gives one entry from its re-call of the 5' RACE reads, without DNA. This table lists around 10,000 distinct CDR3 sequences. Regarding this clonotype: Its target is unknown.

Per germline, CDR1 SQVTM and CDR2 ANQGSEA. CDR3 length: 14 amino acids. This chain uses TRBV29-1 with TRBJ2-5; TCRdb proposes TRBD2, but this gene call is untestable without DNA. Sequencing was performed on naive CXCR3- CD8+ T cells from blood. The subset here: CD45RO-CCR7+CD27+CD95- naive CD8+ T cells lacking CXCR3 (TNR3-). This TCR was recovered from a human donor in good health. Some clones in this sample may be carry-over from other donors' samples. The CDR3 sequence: CSVRAGVPGETQYF.